Shown below are 17 T cell receptor beta chains from a single sample sequenced in a study of vaccination effects on CD4 cells after COVID-19. The ViraFEST assay expanded antigen-specific CD4+ T cells with viral peptide pools before sequencing. Having been cultured for around ten days, the cells underwent CD4+ T cell isolation. No vaccinee had earlier SARS-CoV-2 infection, and nucleocapsid antibodies were negative. Their antigens are not known. TCRdb keeps only in-frame clones here, not all; method: immunoSEQ multiplex PCR. Here the sample spans 71,000 or so clones, approximately 79% being singletons. Sequences were derived from CD4+ T cells from PBMCs cultured with HCoV-OC43 spike peptides, sampled before COVID-19 vaccination. The subset denotes: HCoV-OC43 spike overlapping peptide pool stimulation. The receptors were sampled from a human donor who received a COVID-19 vaccine.

The chain recombines TRBV11-3 with TRBJ2-2; D is possibly TRBD1 (6 bases). Germline V CDR1 and CDR2: SGHNT, YENEEA. With 0 bases removed from V and 3 bases from J, the gap between germline ends came to 14 bases. This CDR3 region has 17 residues. For the CDR3, the DNA is TGTGCCAGCAGCTTAGAAACAGGGTACAGCGACACCGGGGAGCTGTTTTTT. Residues: CASSLETGYSDTGELFF. Complete variable domain (other parts from reference TRBV11-3 and TRBJ2-2): EAGVVQSPRYKIIEKKQPVAFWCNPISGHNTLYWYLQNLGQGPELLIRYENEEAVDDSQLPKDRFSAERLKGVDSTLKIQPAELGDSAVYLCASSLETGYSDTGELFFGEGSRLTVL.

The chain employs TRBV7-8 and TRBJ1-3; D not resolved. The CDR3 sequence is 15 residues long. Germline values: CDR1 SGHVS, CDR2 FQNEAQ. V dropped 5 bases and J dropped 0 bases, with 11 bases sitting between them. The CDR3 DNA is TGTGCCAGCAGCGTAACCCCCAGCTCTGGAAACACCATATATTTT. This sequence encodes CASSVTPSSGNTIYF.

The CDR3 DNA reads TGCGCCAGCTTTACAGACAGCTCTGGGGCCAACGTCCTGACTTTC. It yields the protein CASFTDSSGANVLTF. This rearrangement joins TRBV5-1 to TRBJ2-6, with D tentatively TRBD1 (5 bases). Trimming removed 7 bases at V and 0 bases at J, with 11 bases between. CDR3 length equals 15 residues. Germline V lookup: CDR1 SGHRS, CDR2 YFSETQ.

The J gene is TRBJ2-7, the V gene TRBV6-5, with D unclear. Trimming cost V 5 bases and J 2 bases, with 13 bases left between them. This CDR3 spans 14 amino acids. Germline CDR1 is MNHEY and CDR2 is SVGAGI. CDR3 sequence: CASSLQPGPYEQYV. CDR3 bases: TGTGCCAGCAGTCTTCAACCGGGCCCCTACGAGCAGTACGTC.

This sequence joins TRBV18 and TRBJ2-1; no firm D call. The CDR3 is 13 residues long. Trimming left V 7 bases short and J 4 bases short, with 11 bases between. Germline CDR1 KGHSH, CDR2 LQKENI. The CDR3, as DNA: TGTGCCAGCTTACTTACAGCTTACAATGAGCAGTTCTTC. As protein: CASLLTAYNEQFF.

This sequence joins TRBV2 and TRBJ2-7, with 7 bases that match TRBD2. The CDR3 contains 14 residues. J was trimmed by 2 bases and V by 5 bases; bases with no gene match: 6. In germline, CDR1 is SNHLY, CDR2 FYNNEI. In DNA form, the CDR3 reads TGTGCCAGCAGTTTCAGTGGGACTACCTACGAGCAGTACGTC. It yields the protein CASSFSGTTYEQYV.

The CDR3 DNA follows: TGTGCCAGCAGTGAGGTGAGCGGGACCTACTATGGCTACACCTTC. Its protein product is CASSEVSGTYYGYTF. The chain combines TRBV2 with TRBJ1-2, with a weak D call TRBD1 (5 bases). The germline gives CDR1 SNHLY, CDR2 FYNNEI. The CDR3 length is 15 residues. V dropped 3 bases and J dropped 3 bases, with 14 bases sitting between them.

The chain employs TRBV3-1 (or the pseudogene TRBV3-2) and TRBJ1-4; D remains ambiguous. V dropped 8 bases and J dropped 8 bases, with 15 bases sitting between them. CDR1 LGHDT and CDR2 YNNKEL come from the germline V gene (reference sequence). The length of the CDR3 is 13 residues. CDR3: CASLRSSDEKLFF. CDR3 bases: TGTGCCAGCCTTAGGAGTAGCGACGAAAAACTGTTTTTT.

This chain uses TRBV28 with TRBJ2-7, with 7 bases identical to TRBD2. Germline-derived CDR1 and CDR2 are MDHEN and SYDVKM. CDR3 length: 16 residues. V lost 5 bases, J lost 2 bases, and 12 bases stayed unmatched. The CDR3 loop is CASSLYPKGGTYEQYV. The CDR3, as DNA: TGTGCCAGCAGTCTTTACCCCAAGGGAGGGACCTACGAGCAGTACGTC.

The chain is built from TRBV28 and TRBJ1-4; D gene unclear. V lost 2 bases and J lost 0, with 10 bases in between. The CDR3 has 16 amino acids. Germline loops: CDR1 MDHEN, CDR2 SYDVKM. CDR3 nucleotide sequence: TGTGCCAGCAGTTTAGATCCGGCGGCAACTAATGAAAAACTGTTTTTT. Protein sequence: CASSLDPAATNEKLFF.

The chain employs TRBV28 and TRBJ1-4, with 10 bases that match TRBD1. This CDR3 is built from 14 residues. Germline assignment: CDR1 MDHEN and CDR2 SYDVKM. The V and J ends lost 6 bases and 7 bases, in that order; junction bases with no gene match: 5. The CDR3: CASRTDRGREKLFF. The CDR3 DNA reads as TGTGCCAGCAGAACCGACAGGGGGCGTGAAAAACTGTTTTTT. Filled out from reference TRBV28 and TRBJ1-4, the complete variable domain reads DVKVTQSSRYLVKRTGEKVFLECVQDMDHENMFWYRQDPGLGLRLIYFSYDVKMKEKGDIPEGYSVSREKKERFSLILESASTNQTSMYLCASRTDRGREKLFFGSGTQLSVL.

J is TRBJ1-5 and V is TRBV7-8; D is ambiguous. Germline values: CDR1 SGHVS, CDR2 FQNEAQ. Trimming pared 2 bases from V and 0 bases from J, leaving 14 bases between. The CDR3 loop spans 17 amino acids. CDR3 sequence reads: CASSLRDRENSNQPQHF. DNA of the CDR3: TGTGCCAGCAGCTTAAGGGATCGGGAAAATAGCAATCAGCCCCAGCATTTT.

The chain couples TRBV2 to TRBJ2-1; D is undetermined. Per the germline V gene, CDR1 is SNHLY and CDR2 is FYNNEI. The V gene lost 4 bases and the J gene lost 0 bases, with 1 base spanning the gap. The CDR3 loop spans 12 amino acids. The CDR3 region is CASSGSYNEQFF. CDR3 coding DNA: TGTGCCAGCAGTGGCTCCTACAATGAGCAGTTCTTC.

V usage is TRBV3-1 (or the pseudogene TRBV3-2) and J usage is TRBJ1-4, with a possible D match to TRBD1 (5 bases). Trimming cost V 3 bases and J 0 bases, with 11 bases left between them. The CDR3 length is 16 residues. The V gene's germline CDR1 is LGHDT and CDR2 YNNKEL (reference sequence). CDR3: CASSHLRTTTNEKLFF. CDR3 nucleotide sequence: TGTGCCAGCAGCCACCTTCGGACAACAACTAATGAAAAACTGTTTTTT.

The CDR3 nucleotides are TGTGCCATCAGTGCGGCGATCAGGGGCAATCAGCCCCAGCATTTT. Translation: CAISAAIRGNQPQHF. This chain connects TRBV10-3 to TRBJ1-5, with D possibly matching TRBD1 (5 bases). Germline CDR1 ENHRY, CDR2 SYGVKD. V lost 4 bases and J 2 bases, leaving 12 bases between the germline ends. The CDR3 spans 15 residues.

V usage is TRBV5-8 and J usage is TRBJ1-2, with 7 bases that match TRBD1. Trimming took 5 bases from V and 5 from J; bases not matched to a gene: 6. Germline CDR1 reads SGHTS; CDR2 reads YDEGEE. This CDR3 has 13 residues. CDR3: CASSKDRRYGYTF. CDR3 coding DNA: TGTGCCAGCAGTAAGGACAGGAGGTATGGCTACACCTTC.

This rearrangement joins TRBV6-2 or TRBV6-3 to TRBJ1-2, with 7 bases that match TRBD1. V shed 3 bases and J 3 bases; nucleotides not matched to a gene: 7. The germline V gene has CDR1 MNHEY and CDR2 SVGEGT. This CDR3 spans 15 amino acids. The CDR3 spells CASSYYGTDHYGYTF. The CDR3 coding sequence is TGTGCCAGCAGTTATTACGGGACAGATCACTATGGCTACACCTTC.